This T cell receptor beta chain came from a study of T cell responses to AZD1222 COVID-19 vaccine. The protocol was immunoSEQ multiplex PCR, while the TCRdb copy is restricted to in-frame clones and leaves out a portion. This repertoire shows some 200,000 clones, 90% to 95% found once; its top ten account for 1.7%. Findings and limits, study-wide: It was only after the peak T cell response that any repertoires were sampled. At baseline, seropositivity was found in only six or seven AZD1222 recipients. The donor group comprised mostly white British people and more females; the analysis possibly underestimated clonal diversity.

The ends were cut back, 0 bases at V and 4 bases at J, with 16 bases in the middle. The CDR3 totals 16 residues. Per germline, CDR1 MNHEY and CDR2 SVGAGI. This clone was picked up one time. The antigen remains undetermined. The sequencing used peripheral blood, collected 28 days after the second dose of the MenACWY control vaccine. V and J are TRBV6-5 and TRBJ2-7; no clear D. The origin of this receptor is an adult who received the MenACWY meningococcal vaccine as a control. CDR3 coding DNA: TGTGCCAGCAGTTACTCGATGGAAGGAGAGTATTACGAGCAGTACTTC. This gives the protein CASSYSMEGEYYEQYF.